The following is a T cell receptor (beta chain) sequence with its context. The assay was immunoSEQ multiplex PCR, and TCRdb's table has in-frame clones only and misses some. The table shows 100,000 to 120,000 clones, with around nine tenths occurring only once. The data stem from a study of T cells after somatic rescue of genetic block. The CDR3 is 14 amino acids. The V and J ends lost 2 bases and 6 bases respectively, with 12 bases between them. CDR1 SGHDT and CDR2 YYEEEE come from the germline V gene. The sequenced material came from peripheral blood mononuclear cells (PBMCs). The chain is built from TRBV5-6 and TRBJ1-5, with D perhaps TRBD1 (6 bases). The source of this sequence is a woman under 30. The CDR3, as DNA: TGTGCCAGCAGCTTCAGGGGTTTGGGTCAGCCCCAGCATTTT. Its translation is CASSFRGLGQPQHF. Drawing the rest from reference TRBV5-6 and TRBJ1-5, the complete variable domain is DAGVTQSPTHLIKTRGQQVTLRCSPKSGHDTVSWYQQALGQGPQFIFQYYEEEERQRGNFPDRFSGHQFPNYSSELNVNALLLGDSALYLCASSFRGLGQPQHFGDGTRLSIL.